The rows below give T cell receptor beta chains drawn from one sample of a study of tumor and adjacent non-tumor tissue in lung cancer. A single record per CDR3 protein comes from TCRdb applying MiXCR to the multiplex PCR reads. The sample lists 200,000 to 250,000 distinct CDR3 sequences, 71% occurring once. Input material: lung tumor tissue. The receptors originated from a man aged 55 to 70 with non-small cell lung cancer. The CDR3 runs from the conserved cysteine through the conserved F or W. D genes are given only for firm matches. Clone size is given for some rows only: seen once, a few or many times, or a class if the clone is expanded.

d_call,clone_size,j_call,v_call,cdr3_length,cdr3_aa,cdr3_nt
.,many,TRBJ2-3,TRBV11-3,14,CASSLRSSTDTQYF,TGTGCCAGCAGCTTACGGAGTAGCACAGATACGCAGTATTTT
TRBD1,few,TRBJ2-7,TRBV29-1,18,CSVEERGFIGTGTYEQYF,TGCAGCGTTGAAGAGAGGGGATTCATCGGGACAGGGACCTACGAGCAGTACTTC
.,.,TRBJ1-1,TRBV20-1,15,CSAGTLIGARSEAFF,TGCAGTGCTGGGACCCTGATAGGGGCGAGGTCTGAAGCTTTCTTT
TRBD1,.,TRBJ2-7,TRBV11-2,13,CASSLGQGRVQYF,TGTGCCAGCAGCTTAGGACAGGGGCGCGTGCAGTACTTC
.,.,TRBJ2-7,TRBV4-3,15,CASSPSHDRTYEQYF,TGCGCCAGCAGCCCTTCCCACGACCGCACCTACGAGCAGTACTTC
.,.,TRBJ2-2,TRBV24-1,13,CATGLLNTGELFF,TGTGCCACCGGACTCTTAAACACCGGGGAGCTGTTTTTT
TRBD1,.,TRBJ2-7,TRBV6-1,14,CASRARQGTDEQYF,TGTGCCAGCAGAGCCCGACAGGGCACGGACGAGCAGTACTTC
TRBD1,many,TRBJ1-2,TRBV11-2,13,CASSLDRGSGYTF,TGTGCCAGCAGCTTGGACAGGGGAAGTGGCTACACCTTC
.,.,TRBJ2-7,TRBV6-6,12,CASSPWRYEQYF,TGTGCCAGCAGTCCCTGGAGATACGAGCAGTACTTC
.,.,TRBJ2-5,TRBV20-1,14,CNASHGIAEETQYF,TGCAATGCTAGCCACGGGATCGCAGAAGAGACCCAGTACTTC
.,.,TRBJ2-7,TRBV5-6,13,CASSPPAANNQYF,TGTGCCAGCAGTCCGCCAGCCGCAAACAACCAGTACTTC
.,.,TRBJ2-2,TRBV7-9,17,CASSLVPEPRLVGELFF,TGTGCCAGCAGCTTAGTCCCAGAGCCTAGACTGGTCGGGGAGCTGTTTTTT
.,few,TRBJ2-5,TRBV4-3,15,CASSQGNLKGETQCF,TGCGCCAGCAGCCAAGGGAACTTAAAAGGGGAGACCCAGTGCTTC
.,.,TRBJ2-6,TRBV7-9,17,CARSPTTRVGGANVLTF,TGTGCCAGGAGCCCTACAACACGGGTCGGTGGGGCCAACGTCCTGACTTTC
.,.,TRBJ2-7,TRBV4-3,14,CASSQARGPGEQNF,TGCGCCAGCAGCCAAGCCCGGGGCCCCGGCGAGCAGAACTTC
.,.,TRBJ1-4,TRBV5-4,14,CARSSVGANEKLFF,TGTGCCAGGAGCTCGGTTGGGGCTAATGAAAAACTGTTTTTT
TRBD1,.,TRBJ1-2,TRBV4-3,17,CTSSQERQGSSDYGYTF,TGCACCAGCAGCCAAGAGAGACAGGGTTCATCGGACTATGGCTACACCTTC
.,.,TRBJ1-1,TRBV20-1,15,CSARDQPMSNSEAFF,TGCAGTGCTAGAGACCAGCCCATGTCGAACTCTGAAGCTTTCTTT
.,few,TRBJ2-7,TRBV4-3,10,CASSQDYGFF,TGCGCCAGCAGCCAGGACTACGGGTTCTTC
TRBD2,.,TRBJ2-4,TRBV20-1,15,CSSPTSGGANNIQYF,TGCAGTTCTCCTACTAGCGGGGGAGCCAATAACATTCAGTACTTC
TRBD1,.,TRBJ2-7,TRBV20-1,15,CSAPLAGTAAYERYF,TGCAGTGCTCCACTGGCCGGGACAGCAGCCTACGAGCGGTACTTC
TRBD1,few,TRBJ1-2,TRBV12-3/TRBV12-4,15,CASSPTGGRNYGYTF,TGTGCCAGCAGCCCGACAGGGGGCCGCAACTATGGCTACACCTTC
TRBD1,many,TRBJ2-2,TRBV4-3,15,CASSPTGGNTGELFF,TGCGCCAGCAGTCCGACAGGGGGGAACACCGGGGAGCTGTTTTTT
TRBD1,.,TRBJ2-7,TRBV11-2,15,CVSSPSTGPSYEQYF,TGTGTCAGCAGCCCGTCGACAGGGCCCTCATACGAGCAGTACTTC
.,.,TRBJ2-2,TRBV6-2/TRBV6-3,13,CASRTGNTREPFF,TGTGCCAGCAGAACGGGAAATACCAGGGAGCCGTTTTTT
TRBD2,.,TRBJ2-1,TRBV5-4,17,CASSSSAVRAGGKEQFF,TGTGCCAGCAGCTCGTCCGCGGTGCGGGCGGGGGGCAAAGAGCAGTTCTTC
.,.,TRBJ2-2,TRBV11-2,12,CASSLDMRELFF,TGTGCCAGCAGCTTAGATATGCGGGAGCTGTTTTTT
.,.,TRBJ2-4,TRBV11-3,15,CASSLGGDGKNVRYF,TGTGCCAGCAGCTTGGGCGGGGATGGCAAAAACGTTCGGTACTTC
.,.,TRBJ2-3,TRBV20-1,13,CNARDRRAGAQYF,TGCAATGCTAGAGATCGGAGGGCTGGTGCGCAGTATTTT
TRBD1,.,TRBJ1-5,TRBV20-1,15,CSARDVRDSHQPQHF,TGCAGTGCTAGAGATGTCCGGGACAGCCATCAGCCCCAGCATTTT
.,.,TRBJ2-1,TRBV20-1,16,CSAIAPSSTGHNEQFF,TGCAGTGCTATAGCCCCTAGCAGCACTGGGCACAATGAGCAGTTCTTC
TRBD2,few,TRBJ2-2,TRBV20-1,14,CSAMTSGNTGELFF,TGCAGTGCTATGACTAGCGGGAACACCGGGGAGCTGTTTTTT
.,.,TRBJ2-3,TRBV11-3,15,CASSLGKVGGETQYF,TGTGCCAGCAGCTTGGGGAAGGTCGGTGGAGAAACGCAGTATTTT
.,.,TRBJ2-1,TRBV12-3/TRBV12-4,12,CASSVGGDEQFF,TGTGCCAGCAGTGTTGGTGGTGATGAGCAGTTCTTC
TRBD2,.,TRBJ2-1,TRBV25-1,16,CASSEASGGARNEQFF,TGTGCCAGCAGTGAGGCTAGCGGGGGGGCTCGCAATGAGCAGTTCTTC
TRBD2,.,TRBJ2-1,TRBV20-1,16,CSVFRLAQSSYNGQSF,TGCAGTGTCTTCAGACTAGCGCAAAGCTCCTACAATGGGCAGTCTTTC
.,.,TRBJ1-4,TRBV11-1,14,CASTSGRGNEKLFF,TGTGCCAGTACCTCGGGACGAGGTAATGAAAAACTGTTTTTT
.,.,TRBJ2-7,TRBV6-5,17,CASSYSWDMVKAYEQYF,TGTGCCAGCAGTTACTCGTGGGACATGGTTAAAGCCTACGAGCAGTACTTC
.,.,TRBJ1-4,TRBV7-9,11,CASSLHEKLFF,TGTGCCAGCAGCTTACATGAAAAACTGTTTTTT
TRBD2,many,TRBJ2-7,TRBV11-3,17,CASSLDTAGGRLYEQYF,TGTGCCAGCAGCTTAGATACCGCGGGGGGCCGTCTCTACGAGCAGTACTTC
.,.,TRBJ2-7,TRBV11-2,15,CASRLQGWDGDEHYF,TGTGCCAGCAGATTACAGGGTTGGGACGGCGACGAGCATTACTTC
.,few,TRBJ2-7,TRBV11-2,13,CASSFETSYEQYF,TGTGCTAGCAGCTTCGAGACAAGCTACGAGCAGTACTTC
.,few,TRBJ1-5,TRBV19,13,CASSHRDNQPQHF,TGTGCCAGTAGTCACAGGGACAATCAGCCCCAGCATTTT
.,once,TRBJ1-2,TRBV6-1,13,CAGSEIGLYGYTF,TGTGCCGGCAGTGAGATAGGACTTTATGGCTACACCTTT
.,.,TRBJ1-3,TRBV20-1,15,CNAARGDTTGNTIYF,TGCAATGCTGCTCGCGGGGACACAACTGGAAACACCATATATTTT